The 12 T cell receptor beta chains given below trace back to one sample, sequenced in a study of blood T cell repertoires in COVID-19. Clones were sequenced by immunoSEQ multiplex PCR, and TCRdb holds only the in-frame ones, with some missing. The sample has about 70,000 clones; about nine tenths are singletons. Sequenced: peripheral blood. The receptors were gathered from a man aged 45-60 years with COVID-19, enrolled during active disease.

The J gene is TRBJ1-6, the V gene TRBV19; no reliable D call. Trimming stripped 4 bases from V and 8 bases from J, with 24 bases between. The CDR3 covers 18 residues. From germline, CDR1 is LNHDA and CDR2 SQIVND (reference sequence). CDR3 amino acids: CASSTTSHSNSVDSPLHF. The CDR3 DNA sequence: TGTGCCAGTAGTACAACGTCTCACTCCAACAGTGTCGATTCACCCCTCCACTTT.

DNA for the CDR3: TGTGCCAGCAGTTACGCGAGCCGACAGGGTTCCTACGAGCAGTACTTC. Translating gives CASSYASRQGSYEQYF. V is TRBV6-6 and J is TRBJ2-7; TRBD1 aligns across 7 bases. V trimming: 2 bases; J trimming: 1 base; junction bases outside the gene matches: 8. The germline V gene encodes CDR1 MNHNY and CDR2 SVGAGI (reference sequence). This CDR3 region has 16 residues.

This chain's CDR3 is CAFGTRVSNTEAFF. The CDR3 DNA sequence: TGTGCCTTCGGGACTAGGGTCTCGAACACTGAAGCTTTCTTT. This rearrangement joins TRBV30 to TRBJ1-1; D is perhaps TRBD1 (5 bases). The CDR3 has 14 residues. V lost 7 bases and J 1 base, leaving 16 bases between the germline ends. CDR1 is GTSNPN, CDR2 SVGIG, per germline (reference sequence).

This sequence joins TRBV4-3 and TRBJ1-4; weak D call: TRBD1 (6 bases). The CDR3 totals 15 residues. V was shortened by 2 bases and J by 3 bases, with 10 bases between the two germline ends. The germline V gene has CDR1 LGHNA and CDR2 YSLEER. The CDR3 sequence is CASSQRGGANEKLFF. In nucleotides, the CDR3 is TGCGCCAGCAGCCAAAGGGGGGGGGCTAATGAAAAACTGTTTTTT.

This chain connects TRBV5-4 to TRBJ2-3; 8 nucleotides align to TRBD2. The CDR3 sequence is 14 residues long. V lost 2 bases to trimming and J lost 6 bases; unmatched junction nucleotides: 5. Germline V gives CDR1 SGHNT, CDR2 YYREEE (reference sequence). Here the CDR3 reads CASSFTGGEDTQYF. CDR3 sequence (DNA): TGTGCCAGCAGCTTCACGGGAGGGGAGGATACGCAGTATTTT.

CDR3 sequence reads: CASSHPAGGFYEQYF. The CDR3 nucleotides read TGTGCCAGCTCACACCCAGCGGGAGGATTCTACGAGCAGTACTTC. The J gene is TRBJ2-7, the V gene TRBV18, with 9 positions matching TRBD2. This CDR3 is built from 15 residues. V gave up 4 bases and J gave up 3 bases; unmatched junction bases: 7. Germline loops: CDR1 KGHSH, CDR2 LQKENI.

The chain is built from TRBV7-2 and TRBJ1-5; no firm D call. CDR1 and CDR2 (germline): SGHTA, FQGNSA. The CDR3 runs 15 residues. V dropped 4 bases and J dropped 0 bases, with 10 bases sitting between them. The CDR3 DNA reads as TGTGCCAGCAGCTCCCCGAGGGATAGCAATCAGCCCCAGCATTTT. Its protein product is CASSSPRDSNQPQHF.

This clone was seen a few times. This rearrangement joins TRBV11-2 to TRBJ1-3; D gene ambiguous. Trimming left V 4 bases short and J 4 bases short, with 14 bases between. Per the germline V gene, CDR1 is SGHAT and CDR2 is FQNNGV. CDR3 length: 15 residues. CDR3 nucleotide sequence: TGTGCCAGCAGCTCCCCCGGAGGGCCGGGAAACACCATATATTTT. Its translation is CASSSPGGPGNTIYF.

V and J are TRBV6-5 and TRBJ2-7, with 7 nucleotides matching TRBD2. The germline V gene encodes CDR1 MNHEY and CDR2 SVGAGI. J lost 3 bases, V lost 7 bases, and 12 bases had no gene match. The CDR3 sequence is 15 residues long. CDR3: CASTASWGGVYEQYV. As DNA, the CDR3 is TGTGCCAGCACCGCCTCCTGGGGGGGGGTCTACGAGCAGTACGTC.

The chain employs TRBV21-1 and TRBJ1-1; the listed D gene, TRBD1, was not tested against the DNA. TRBV21-1 is a pseudogene. The CDR3 length is 15 residues. CDR3 sequence reads: CASSFQDRGATEAFF. CDR3 sequence (DNA): TGTGCCAGCAGCTTCCAGGACAGGGGTGCCACTGAAGCTTTCTTT.

This clone was seen a few times. V and J are TRBV11-2 and TRBJ2-2; TRBD1 aligns across 7 bases. V lost 5 bases and J lost 7; bases outside the gene matches: 10. The CDR3 loop spans 15 amino acids. Germline CDR1 reads SGHAT; CDR2 reads FQNNGV. The CDR3 spells CASSIGTEIVGELFF. The DNA for the CDR3 is TGTGCCAGCAGCATAGGGACAGAGATTGTCGGGGAGCTGTTTTTT.

This chain uses TRBV30 with TRBJ2-7; the D is unclear. CDR1 GTSNPN and CDR2 SVGIG come from the germline V gene (reference sequence). V was pared by 3 bases and J by 4 bases, with 13 bases between. This CDR3 comprises 13 residues. As DNA, the CDR3 is TGTGCCTGGAGCGCCGGTGGGCCTTACGAGCAGTACTTC. This codes for CAWSAGGPYEQYF.